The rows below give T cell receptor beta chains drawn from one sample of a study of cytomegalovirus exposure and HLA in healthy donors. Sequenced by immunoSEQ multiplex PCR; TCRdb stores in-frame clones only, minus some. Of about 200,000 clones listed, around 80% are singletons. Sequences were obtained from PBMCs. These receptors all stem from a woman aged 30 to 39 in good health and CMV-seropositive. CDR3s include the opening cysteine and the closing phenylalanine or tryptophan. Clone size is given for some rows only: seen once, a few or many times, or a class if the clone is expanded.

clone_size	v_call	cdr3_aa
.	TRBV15	CATRERGGAQPQHF
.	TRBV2	CASSEGGHQPQHF
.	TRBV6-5	CASRPVGTDYEQYF
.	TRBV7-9	CASGPGASGRRTYEQYF
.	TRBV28	CASSRLAGGRGTGELFF
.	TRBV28	CASNSGQGSKGYTF
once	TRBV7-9	CASTTGGGQPQHF
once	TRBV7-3	CASSTSVGSFGNEQFF
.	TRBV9	CASSASGQGLAFF
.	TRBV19	CASNGAIVGGDTQYF
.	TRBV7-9	CASSSLGNTEAFF
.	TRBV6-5	CASSYEGAGDTQYF
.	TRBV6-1	CASSGWPDNYNEQFF
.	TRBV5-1	CASSPGQGIITNEKLFF
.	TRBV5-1	CASSASGGTETQYF
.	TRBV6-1	CASSDRTGYSNQPQHF
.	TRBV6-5	CASSFSGRAYNEQFF
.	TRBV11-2	CASSSIPGHLGEQYF
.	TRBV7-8	CASSSISYEQYF
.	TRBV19	CASSIRASDYNEQFF
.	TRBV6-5	CASSSTVYQPQHF
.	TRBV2	CATSRGQSGNQPQHF
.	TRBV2	CASFRDLLTDTQYF
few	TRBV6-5	CASRSTSGGYTF
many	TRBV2	CASSESGFTRETQYF
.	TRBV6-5	CASSPPGQMDSGYTF